Presented here are 2 T cell receptor beta chains from one specimen sequenced in a study of blood T cell repertoires in COVID-19 (dated by TCRdb to about 2020). To prepare the library, the immunoSEQ multiplex PCR assay was applied. The table comes from immuneACCESS by way of TCRdb, which keeps in-frame sequences with V and J called. Part of the clones is missing from these tables; in studies checked, under half for an unresolved V gene and the rest for unknown reasons. A total of around 500,000 clones appear in this sample, around 85% of them only once. Of the sample, approximately 3.4% falls within the top ten clones. Sequencing was done on a sample of peripheral blood. The receptor set was obtained from a human donor in a cohort sampled during active COVID-19.

The J gene is TRBJ2-2, the V gene TRBV5-1, with D maybe TRBD1 (5 bases). CDR1 SGHRS and CDR2 YFSETQ come from the germline V gene. The V end was cut by 4 bases, the J end by 5 bases, with 15 bases between. The CDR3 sequence is 15 residues long. The chain's CDR3 is CASSLRADITGELFF. The CDR3 nucleotides are TGCGCCAGCAGCCTCCGGGCGGACATAACCGGGGAGCTGTTTTTT.

This rearrangement joins TRBV7-2 to TRBJ2-2; TRBD2 aligns across 12 bases. Unmatched junction bases numbered 8, after V lost 5 bases and J lost 4 bases. The CDR3 extends over 17 amino acids. Germline V gene data show CDR1 as SGHTA and CDR2 as FQGNSA. The CDR3 loop reads CASSRTSGMGGTGELFF. The CDR3 region has the DNA TGTGCCAGCAGCCGGACTAGCGGGATGGGGGGCACCGGGGAGCTGTTTTTT. The whole variable domain, remainder taken from reference TRBV7-2 and TRBJ2-2, is GAGVSQSPSNKVTEKGKDVELRCDPISGHTALYWYRQSLGQGLEFLIYFQGNSAPDKSGLPSDRFSAERTGGSVSTLTIQRTQQEDSAVYLCASSRTSGMGGTGELFFGEGSRLTVL.